One and the same sample provided the 4 T cell receptor beta chains below, sequenced in a study of cytomegalovirus exposure and HLA in healthy donors. The data were produced by immunoSEQ multiplex PCR, yet TCRdb's version contains in-frame clones alone and is incomplete. The table lists 55,000 to 75,000 clones, 85% to 95% of them singletons. The sample consisted of PBMCs. Receptors were obtained from a woman under 30 in good health and CMV-seropositive.

The chain recombines TRBV27 with TRBJ2-7; tentative D call: TRBD2 (5 bases). This CDR3 has 12 amino acids. Germline V gene sequence: CDR1 MNHEY, CDR2 SMNVEV (reference sequence). Trimming removed 6 bases from V and 12 bases from J, with 18 bases in between. In DNA, the CDR3 is TGTGCCAGCAGCCCCAACGGGGAAGGCAGGTACTTC. Its protein is CASSPNGEGRYF.

The rearrangement uses TRBV25-1 and TRBJ1-6; D remains unclear. The V gene lost 2 bases and the J gene lost 7 bases, with 9 bases spanning the gap. This CDR3 is 14 amino acids long. Germline lookup yields CDR1 MGHDK and CDR2 SYGVNS. Here the CDR3 reads CASSELLANSPLHF. For the CDR3, the DNA is TGTGCCAGCAGTGAACTGTTGGCCAATTCACCCCTCCACTTT.

The V and J genes are TRBV19 and TRBJ1-1, with unresolved D. The CDR3 has 14 amino acids. Trimming cost V 10 bases and J 2 bases, with 17 bases left between them. Germline lookup yields CDR1 LNHDA and CDR2 SQIVND (reference sequence). CDR3 region: CATPMGPFNTEAFF. The DNA for the CDR3 is TGTGCCACTCCGATGGGCCCGTTTAACACTGAAGCTTTCTTT.

The chain employs TRBV4-3 and TRBJ1-6, with D possibly matching TRBD1 (5 bases). Germline CDR1 is LGHNA and CDR2 is YSLEER. The CDR3 length is 15 residues. Between the trimmed V and J ends, which lost 2 bases and 5 bases, there was a span of 10 bases. The CDR3 reads CASSQSKGDNSPLHF. As DNA, the CDR3 is TGCGCCAGCAGCCAAAGCAAAGGGGATAATTCACCCCTCCACTTT.